Below, 21 T cell receptor beta chains from the same sample are listed, as sequenced in a study of blood T cell repertoires in COVID-19. The protocol was immunoSEQ multiplex PCR, while the TCRdb copy is restricted to in-frame clones and leaves out a portion. The sample includes a few hundred thousand clones, about 73% of them seen just once. Sequenced input: peripheral blood. These receptors were taken from a woman of 80 years or more with acute or convalescent COVID-19.

V is TRBV24-1 and J is TRBJ2-2; D call uncertain. Germline CDR1 and CDR2: KGHDR and SFDVKD. The CDR3 covers 15 residues. Trimming took off 0 bases at V and 1 base at J, with 5 bases between the two ends. The CDR3 DNA is TGTGCCACCAGTGATTTGTGGCAGAACACCGGGGAGCTGTTTTTT. This encodes CATSDLWQNTGELFF.

This clone was seen a handful of times. The gene calls are TRBV25-1 and TRBJ1-1, with 7 bases fitting TRBD1. There are 14 residues in the CDR3. In germline, CDR1 is MGHDK, CDR2 SYGVNS. Trimming at V came to 10 bases and at J to 0 bases, leaving 8 bases not matched to a gene. The CDR3 spells CATRVTGMNTEAFF. In nucleotides, the CDR3 is TGTGCCACCAGAGTGACAGGGATGAACACTGAAGCTTTCTTT.

This chain links TRBV19 with TRBJ1-5, with TRBD1 as a possible D gene (6 bases). CDR3 size: 15 residues. V lost 5 bases to trimming and J lost 10 bases, with 21 bases between them. Per the germline V gene, CDR1 is LNHDA and CDR2 is SQIVND (reference sequence). The CDR3 loop is CASSRMGGTSEPQHF. CDR3 sequence (DNA): TGTGCCAGTAGTCGGATGGGAGGGACATCAGAACCCCAGCATTTT.

V usage is TRBV21-1 and J usage is TRBJ2-3; the table's D call, TRBD1, has no DNA check behind it. TRBV21-1 is designated a pseudogene. The CDR3 spans 20 residues. In DNA, the CDR3 is TGTGCCAGCAGCCCCCGACCGGGACAGGTCCCTCCTATTGGCACAGATACGCAGTATTTT. The encoded protein is CASSPRPGQVPPIGTDTQYF.

The DNA of the CDR3 is TGTGCCAGCTCACCCCGGGAGGGGCTCTCTGGAAACACCATATATTTT. Amino acid sequence: CASSPREGLSGNTIYF. This chain joins TRBV18 and TRBJ1-3; tentatively, D is TRBD1 (5 bases). V was trimmed by 3 bases and J by 0 bases, leaving 12 bases between them. CDR3 length equals 16 residues. Germline loops: CDR1 KGHSH, CDR2 LQKENI.

The rearrangement joins TRBV18 to TRBJ2-7; a weak D match, TRBD1 (6 bases). Trimming took off 8 bases at V and 0 bases at J, with 14 bases between the two ends. Germline V CDR1 and CDR2: KGHSH, LQKENI. The CDR3 is made up of 14 amino acids. This CDR3 reads CASQPSGASYEQYF. In DNA, the CDR3 is TGTGCCAGCCAGCCCTCAGGGGCCTCCTACGAGCAGTACTTC.

This sequence joins TRBV18 and TRBJ2-7; TRBD1 matches at 7 bases. Germline V CDR1 and CDR2: KGHSH, LQKENI. The CDR3 covers 14 residues. Trimming removed 0 bases from V and 5 bases from J; junction bases left unmatched: 4. CDR3 coding DNA: TGTGCCAGCTCACCACCTTCAGGGGGTAACGAGCAGTACTTC. Protein product: CASSPPSGGNEQYF.

This clone was counted many times. The chain combines TRBV24-1 with TRBJ2-1; TRBD1 matches at 8 bases. Germline-derived CDR1 and CDR2 are KGHDR and SFDVKD. The CDR3 contains 16 residues. The V segment lost 3 bases and the J segment 1 base; nucleotides outside the gene matches: 4. CDR3 loop: CATSDGQGRSYNEQFF. For the CDR3, the DNA is TGTGCCACCAGTGATGGACAGGGCAGGTCCTACAATGAGCAGTTCTTC.

This sequence joins TRBV18 and TRBJ2-2; TRBD1 might be the D (6 bases). The germline V gene encodes CDR1 KGHSH and CDR2 LQKENI. V lost 3 bases and J lost 0, with 14 bases in between. The CDR3 is made up of 17 amino acids. In DNA, the CDR3 is TGTGCCAGCTCACCCCAACCGGGACACCCGAACACCGGGGAGCTGTTTTTT. Amino acid sequence: CASSPQPGHPNTGELFF. The full variable domain, completed using reference TRBV18 and TRBJ2-2, is NAGVMQNPRHLVRRRGQEARLRCSPMKGHSHVYWYRQLPEEGLKFMVYLQKENIIDESGMPKERFSAEFPKEGPSILRIQQVVRGDSAAYFCASSPQPGHPNTGELFFGEGSRLTVL.

The gene calls are TRBV7-2 and TRBJ1-4, with D uncertain. CDR3 length: 14 amino acids. CDR1 is SGHTA, CDR2 FQGNSA, per germline. V was shortened by 3 bases and J by 5 bases, with 10 bases between the two germline ends. In DNA form, the CDR3 reads TGTGCCAGCAGCTTTTTCGGGTTAAATGAAAAACTGTTTTTT. This encodes CASSFFGLNEKLFF. Combining the CDR3 with reference TRBV7-2 and TRBJ1-4 gives the whole variable domain GAGVSQSPSNKVTEKGKDVELRCDPISGHTALYWYRQSLGQGLEFLIYFQGNSAPDKSGLPSDRFSAERTGGSVSTLTIQRTQQEDSAVYLCASSFFGLNEKLFFGSGTQLSVL.

The genes are TRBV18 and TRBJ2-3; the match to TRBD1 covers 10 bases. The CDR3 contains 15 residues. V dropped 2 bases and J dropped 4; count of bases not matched to a gene: 3. Germline CDR1 reads KGHSH; CDR2 reads LQKENI. As DNA, the CDR3 is TGTGCCAGCTCACCAGGGACAGGGGACCCAGATACGCAGTATTTT. It yields the protein CASSPGTGDPDTQYF.

As DNA, the CDR3 is TGTGCCATCAGTCGGGACAGGATAGGCTACACCTTC. Its protein product is CAISRDRIGYTF. The rearrangement uses TRBV10-3 and TRBJ1-2; TRBD1 matches at 8 bases. J gave up 8 bases and V 5 bases, and 4 bases lay outside the gene matches. The germline V gene encodes CDR1 ENHRY and CDR2 SYGVKD. CDR3 length: 12 residues.

This chain joins TRBV12-3 or TRBV12-4 and TRBJ2-7; 8 positions agree with TRBD1. The V and J ends lost 5 bases and 9 bases, in that order; junction bases with no gene match: 6. The CDR3 consists of 12 residues. CDR3 nucleotide sequence: TGTGCCAGCAGTCCCGACAGGGGATGGCAGTACTTC. Translation: CASSPDRGWQYF.

This clone was counted at least ten times. This chain connects TRBV4-1 to TRBJ1-2; 9 nucleotides agree with TRBD1. The V gene's germline CDR1 is MGHRA and CDR2 YSYEKL. The CDR3 consists of 17 residues. V lost 5 bases to trimming and J lost 0 bases; unmatched junction nucleotides: 10. Written as DNA, the CDR3 is TGCGCCAGCAGCGGTCAAAAAAGACAGGGGGCTAACTATGGCTACACCTTC. Its translation: CASSGQKRQGANYGYTF.

The chain employs TRBV5-1 and TRBJ2-5, with 15 bases fitting TRBD2. J gave up 7 bases and V 4 bases, and 14 bases lay outside the gene matches. The CDR3 consists of 18 residues. Germline CDR1 SGHRS, CDR2 YFSETQ. The CDR3 nucleotides are TGCGCCAGCAGCACACGGACTAGCGGGGGGGCGGACTTAGGGACCCAGTACTTC. Protein sequence: CASSTRTSGGADLGTQYF.

The chain has TRBV5-1 and TRBJ2-2, with a possible D match to TRBD1 (6 bases). The V end was cut by 0 bases, the J end by 6 bases, with 18 bases between. The CDR3 is 17 residues long. The V gene's germline CDR1 is SGHRS and CDR2 YFSETQ. The CDR3 here is CASSLERAGQGPGELFF. DNA of the CDR3: TGCGCCAGCAGCTTGGAACGGGCTGGGCAGGGGCCCGGGGAGCTGTTTTTT.

The chain carries TRBV4-1 and TRBJ2-2; D perhaps matches TRBD1 (6 bases). Germline V gives CDR1 MGHRA, CDR2 YSYEKL. Deletions cut 3 bases from V and 1 base from J, with 12 bases between. The length of the CDR3 is 16 residues. CDR3 nucleotide sequence: TGCGCCAGCAGCCACGACAGGACAAGGAACACCGGGGAGCTGTTTTTT. This sequence encodes CASSHDRTRNTGELFF.

The rearrangement links TRBV5-6 to TRBJ1-3; no firm D call. Germline lookup yields CDR1 SGHDT and CDR2 YYEEEE. With 2 bases removed from V and 1 base from J, the gap between germline ends came to 7 bases. The CDR3 consists of 14 residues. The CDR3 region has the DNA TGTGCCAGCAGCTTTGGCAGTTCTGGAAACACCATATATTTT. As protein: CASSFGSSGNTIYF.

Only a few counts were recorded for this clone. This chain connects TRBV27 to TRBJ2-1; 13 bases fit TRBD2. CDR3 length equals 15 residues. The germline gives CDR1 MNHEY, CDR2 SMNVEV (reference sequence). V was clipped by 5 bases and J by 6 bases; unmatched bases: 4. The chain's CDR3 is CASSPGLAGTNEQFF. The CDR3, as DNA: TGTGCCAGCAGTCCGGGACTAGCGGGGACCAATGAGCAGTTCTTC.

This sequence joins TRBV18 and TRBJ2-7, with D maybe TRBD2 (5 bases). Germline V lookup: CDR1 KGHSH, CDR2 LQKENI. Between the trimmed V and J ends, which lost 5 bases and 3 bases, there was a span of 11 bases. The CDR3 sequence is 13 residues long. The CDR3 DNA reads as TGTGCCAGCTCAGCCGGACTTTACTACGAGCAGTACTTC. Protein product: CASSAGLYYEQYF.

This clone appeared many times. This chain links TRBV11-2 with TRBJ2-7, with TRBD2 matching over 8 bases. The CDR3 contains 16 residues. Trimming cost V 5 bases and J 6 bases; bases outside gene matches: 15. Germline V gives CDR1 SGHAT, CDR2 FQNNGV. Here the CDR3 DNA reads TGTGCCAGCAGCCAGGTCTGGGCGGGAGGACGGGGCGAGCAGTACTTC. As protein: CASSQVWAGGRGEQYF.